Listed below are T cell receptor beta chains from one sample, sequenced in a study of CD8 T cells in Susac syndrome. A single record per CDR3 protein comes from TCRdb applying MiXCR to the immunoSEQ multiplex PCR reads. The data hold about 160,000 distinct CDR3 sequences, with 94% observed a single time. Sequenced material: CD4+ T cells from PBMCs. The receptors shown here come from a human donor with multiple sclerosis. Both conserved end residues are part of each CDR3. Only part of the rows carry a size: once, few, many, or a class if the clone is expanded.

V	size	length	J	CDR3
TRBV15	once	12	TRBJ1-5	CATSPVLQPQHF
TRBV12-3/TRBV12-4	-	14	TRBJ1-1	CASRNGWENTEAFF
TRBV2	-	12	TRBJ2-3	CASSVGRDTQYF
TRBV2	-	13	TRBJ2-5	CASVREAVETQYF
TRBV20-1	-	13	TRBJ1-1	CSARRDFNTEAFF
TRBV11-3	-	14	TRBJ1-1	CASSPPKMGTEAFF
TRBV30	-	12	TRBJ2-6	CAWSAAPNVLTF
TRBV19	-	16	TRBJ2-2	CASSPTGQGRSGELFF
TRBV5-1	once	14	TRBJ2-7	CASSLGGISYEQYF
TRBV12-3/TRBV12-4	-	14	TRBJ2-5	CASSRQGPAETQYF
TRBV7-9	-	15	TRBJ2-5	CASGEGLGVQETQYF
TRBV30	-	12	TRBJ2-5	CAWSPLDGSQYF
TRBV3-1	-	14	TRBJ1-4	CASSLAARNEKLFF
TRBV6-1	-	17	TRBJ1-5	CASTGGGRRGRNQPQHF
TRBV4-1	-	13	TRBJ1-5	CASSQDWDRVQHF